Each of the 21 T cell receptor beta chains below was sequenced from the same sample in a study of blood T cell repertoires in COVID-19. Clones were read by immunoSEQ multiplex PCR, and TCRdb kept only the in-frame ones, dropping some. The sample consists of some 120,000 clones, 75% to 90% of them appearing once. The specimen sequenced was peripheral blood. These receptors originate from a woman older than 75 with COVID-19, enrolled during active disease.

The gene calls are TRBV29-1 and TRBJ2-1; TRBD2 matches 9 bases. CDR1 SQVTM and CDR2 ANQGSEA come from the germline V gene. The V and J ends lost 6 bases and 9 bases, in that order; junction bases with no gene match: 12. This CDR3 contains 14 residues. CDR3 DNA sequence: TGCAGCGTACAGGCGTTAGCGGGAGTACGTGAGCAGTTCTTC. It codes for CSVQALAGVREQFF.

The V and J genes are TRBV7-2 and TRBJ2-2, with 8 nucleotides matching TRBD1. V dropped 5 bases and J dropped 7; count of bases not matched to a gene: 9. The CDR3 runs to 15 residues. The germline CDR1 and CDR2 sequences are SGHTA and FQGNSA. The DNA for the CDR3 is TGTGCCAGCAGCCCGCCCCAGGGGGCGATCGGGGAGCTGTTTTTT. Its protein product is CASSPPQGAIGELFF.

This clone came up a few times. This chain connects TRBV6-4 to TRBJ1-2, with D possibly TRBD1 on 5 matching bases. This CDR3 has 13 residues. CDR1 and CDR2 (germline): MRHNA, SNTAGT. Trimming left V 6 bases short and J 3 bases short, with 11 bases between. In DNA, the CDR3 is TGTGCCAGCAGGGAAGGGGAGGACTATGGCTACACCTTC. This translates into CASREGEDYGYTF.

V is TRBV7-2 and J is TRBJ2-7; TRBD1 agrees at 7 bases. This CDR3 has 14 amino acids. The junction had 4 bases not matched to a gene; V was cut back by 5 bases and J by 0 bases. Germline V CDR1 and CDR2: SGHTA, FQGNSA. The CDR3 nucleotides are TGTGCCAGCAGCCGGGACAGCTTCTCCTACGAGCAGTACTTC. Translating it yields CASSRDSFSYEQYF.

CDR3 nucleotides: TGTGCCATCAGTGAATCCGGACAAAGAAGCAATCAGCCCCAGCATTTT. Translating it yields CAISESGQRSNQPQHF. The genes are TRBV10-3 and TRBJ1-5; a possible D gene is TRBD1 (5 bases). From germline, CDR1 is ENHRY and CDR2 SYGVKD. CDR3 length: 16 amino acids. V lost 3 bases, J lost 1 base, and 13 bases lay in between.

This clone has only a few counts. The genes are TRBV6-5 and TRBJ2-1; D may be TRBD1 (5 bases). Trimming shortened V by 8 bases and J by 12 bases, and 17 bases separated the two germline ends. Germline V gene data show CDR1 as MNHEY and CDR2 as SVGAGI. The CDR3 spans 12 residues. The CDR3 DNA is TGTGCCAGCTTCCTAAAAGGGGTTGGGCAGTTCTTC. This encodes CASFLKGVGQFF.

The chain joins TRBV3-1 (or the pseudogene TRBV3-2) to TRBJ1-2; 8 positions agree with TRBD1. The CDR3 length is 12 residues. The germline V gene has CDR1 LGHDT and CDR2 YNNKEL (reference sequence). Trimming took 5 bases from V and 9 from J; bases not matched to a gene: 5. Here the CDR3 reads CASSMTGERYTF. CDR3 nucleotide sequence: TGTGCCAGCAGCATGACAGGGGAACGCTACACCTTC.

This clone was detected once. The chain combines TRBV10-3 with TRBJ1-5; the D gene is possibly TRBD1 (6 bases). Germline lookup yields CDR1 ENHRY and CDR2 SYGVKD. V was pared by 2 bases and J by 6 bases, with 11 bases between. The CDR3 length is 14 residues. CDR3 coding DNA: TGTGCCATCAGTGAGGTAAAGGGGGTTCAGCCCCAGCATTTT. The encoded protein is CAISEVKGVQPQHF.

The rearrangement links TRBV6-2 or TRBV6-3 to TRBJ2-2; TRBD1 agrees at 8 bases. Trimming removed 6 bases from V and 4 bases from J; junction bases left unmatched: 13. The CDR3 is made up of 17 amino acids. Germline V gives CDR1 MNHEY, CDR2 SVGEGT. This chain's CDR3 is CASSQTAGTGFTGELFF. CDR3 coding DNA: TGTGCCAGCAGCCAGACGGCCGGGACAGGCTTCACCGGGGAGCTGTTTTTT.

This rearrangement joins TRBV24-1 to TRBJ1-2; D may be TRBD1 (5 bases). Germline CDR1 is KGHDR and CDR2 is SFDVKD. This CDR3 is built from 14 residues. V was trimmed by 1 base and J by 2 bases, leaving 7 bases between them. The CDR3 protein is CATSDFRGNYGYTF. The CDR3 nucleotides read TGTGCCACCAGTGATTTCCGGGGGAACTATGGCTACACCTTC.

This clone was observed once. This chain connects TRBV5-1 to TRBJ2-3, with 8 bases aligning to TRBD2. Germline trimming cut 7 bases from V and 0 bases from J; bases unmatched to any gene: 7. CDR3 length: 15 amino acids. CDR1 and CDR2 (germline): SGHRS, YFSETQ. The CDR3 reads CASQISGMSTDTQYF. The DNA of the CDR3 is TGCGCCAGCCAGATTAGCGGGATGAGCACAGATACGCAGTATTTT.

The V call is TRBV7-3, the J call TRBJ2-2; 9 bases map to TRBD1. The germline CDR1 and CDR2 sequences are SGHTA and FQGTGA. CDR3 size: 15 residues. The J segment lost 4 bases and the V segment lost 5 bases, leaving 5 bases of the junction unmatched. CDR3 nucleotides: TGTGCCAGCAGCACCGGACAGGGGCTCACCGGGGAGCTGTTTTTT. It translates to CASSTGQGLTGELFF.

The chain joins TRBV5-4 to TRBJ1-1, with 11 bases lining up with TRBD1. V lost 0 bases, J lost 4 bases, and 5 bases stayed unmatched. CDR3 length: 16 residues. Germline V gives CDR1 SGHNT, CDR2 YYREEE (reference sequence). The CDR3 DNA follows: TGTGCCAGCAGCTTGGGGACAGGGGGCGGGGGCACTGAAGCTTTCTTT. Protein: CASSLGTGGGGTEAFF.

The chain is built from TRBV27 and TRBJ1-1; 8 bases align to TRBD1. The CDR3 sequence is 14 residues long. V was clipped by 7 bases and J by 1 base; unmatched bases: 5. Germline CDR1 and CDR2: MNHEY and SMNVEV (reference sequence). CDR3 nucleotide sequence: TGTGCCAGCACAAGCAGGGGGCGGAACACTGAAGCTTTCTTT. This gives the protein CASTSRGRNTEAFF.

V and J are TRBV6-1 and TRBJ1-3; tentatively, D is TRBD1 (5 bases). The CDR3 spans 16 residues. The germline V gene encodes CDR1 MNHNS and CDR2 SASEGT. Between the trimmed V and J ends, which lost 4 bases and 0 bases, there was a span of 13 bases. The CDR3 sequence: CASSGGLSFSGNTIYF. The CDR3 coding sequence is TGTGCCAGCAGTGGGGGACTCTCCTTCTCTGGAAACACCATATATTTT.

The V call is TRBV28, the J call TRBJ1-2; D perhaps matches TRBD1 (5 bases). Deletions cut 7 bases from V and 2 bases from J, with 11 bases between. CDR3 length: 13 residues. CDR1 and CDR2 (germline): MDHEN, SYDVKM. Here the CDR3 DNA reads TGTGCCAGCACCCTGGGGGGAAACTATGGCTACACCTTC. Translating it yields CASTLGGNYGYTF.

V is TRBV7-8 and J is TRBJ1-1; TRBD1 matches 10 bases. The CDR3 is 14 residues long. Trimming took 4 bases from V and 6 from J; bases not matched to a gene: 5. Germline-derived CDR1 and CDR2 are SGHVS and FQNEAQ. The CDR3 region is CASSSPGQGAEAFF. The CDR3 DNA is TGTGCCAGCAGCTCTCCCGGACAGGGGGCTGAAGCTTTCTTT.

The CDR3 region is CASSGTAESGYTF. The DNA for the CDR3 is TGTGCCAGCAGTGGGACAGCTGAATCTGGCTACACCTTC. The J gene is TRBJ1-2, the V gene TRBV2; a possible D gene is TRBD1 (6 bases). Germline CDR1 and CDR2: SNHLY and FYNNEI. CDR3 size: 13 residues. V lost 4 bases to trimming and J lost 7 bases, with 13 bases between them.

V is TRBV19 and J is TRBJ2-5, with a possible D match to TRBD2 (6 bases). Germline CDR1 reads LNHDA; CDR2 reads SQIVND (reference sequence). This CDR3 region has 13 residues. The V and J ends lost 4 bases and 2 bases respectively, with 8 bases between them. The CDR3 DNA sequence: TGTGCCAGTAGTACCGGACTACAAGAGACCCAGTACTTC. This codes for CASSTGLQETQYF.

The chain uses TRBV7-2 and TRBJ1-4, with no clear D. Germline V gene lookup returns CDR1 SGHTA and CDR2 FQGNSA. The CDR3 has 12 residues. The V end lost 5 bases, the J end lost 7 bases, and 8 bases lay between the germline ends. Here the CDR3 DNA reads TGTGCCAGCAGCCGCCCAGGTGAAAAACTGTTTTTT. Amino acids: CASSRPGEKLFF.

The chain couples TRBV19 to TRBJ1-3; the D gene is possibly TRBD1 (6 bases). From germline, CDR1 is LNHDA and CDR2 SQIVND (reference sequence). V was shortened by 7 bases and J by 0 bases, with 19 bases between the two germline ends. The CDR3 runs to 17 residues. The CDR3 DNA reads TGTGCCAGTAAGCGGGGGCTCGACAGATACTCTGGAAACACCATATATTTT. It translates to CASKRGLDRYSGNTIYF.